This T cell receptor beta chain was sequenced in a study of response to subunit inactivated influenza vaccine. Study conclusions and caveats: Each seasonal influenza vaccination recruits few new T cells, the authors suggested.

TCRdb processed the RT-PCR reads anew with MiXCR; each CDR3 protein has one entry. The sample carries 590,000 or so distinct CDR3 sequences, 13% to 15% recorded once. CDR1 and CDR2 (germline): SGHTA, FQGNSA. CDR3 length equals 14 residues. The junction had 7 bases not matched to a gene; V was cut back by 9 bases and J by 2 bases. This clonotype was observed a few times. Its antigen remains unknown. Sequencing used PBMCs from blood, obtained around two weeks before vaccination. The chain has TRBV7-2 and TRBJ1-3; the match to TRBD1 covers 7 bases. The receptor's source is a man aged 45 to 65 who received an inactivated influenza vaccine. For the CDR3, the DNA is TGTGCCAGTACCACAGGGACAGCTGGAAACACCATATATTTT. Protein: CASTTGTAGNTIYF.